These 8 T cell receptor beta chains share one sample of origin, sequenced in a study of blood T cell repertoires in COVID-19. Profiling relied on immunoSEQ multiplex PCR, and the TCRdb table lists in-frame clones only, not all of them. The data contain 200,000 to 250,000 clones, about 88% of them singletons. Sequencing used PBMCs or T cells enriched from blood (not recorded which). The receptor set was obtained from a woman in her 30s who had recovered from COVID-19.

V gene TRBV5-6 combines with J gene TRBJ1-1, with D maybe TRBD1 (5 bases). The length of the CDR3 is 14 residues. CDR1 SGHDT and CDR2 YYEEEE come from the germline V gene. With 2 bases removed from V and 5 bases from J, the gap between germline ends came to 13 bases. Here the CDR3 DNA reads TGTGCCAGCAGCTTTGGACCGGGGGTGACTGAAGCTTTCTTT. Its protein product is CASSFGPGVTEAFF.

The chain uses TRBV7-3 and TRBJ1-1; the match to TRBD1 covers 8 bases. After removal of 5 bases from V and 3 bases from J, the junction contained 11 bases not matched to a gene. CDR3 length: 16 residues. Germline V CDR1 and CDR2: SGHTA, FQGTGA. The CDR3 DNA reads TGTGCCAGCAGCCTCACCGGGACAGGAGCGGACACTGAAGCTTTCTTT. Translating gives CASSLTGTGADTEAFF.

The CDR3: CASIPDRALYEQYF. CDR3 DNA: TGTGCCAGCATCCCGGACAGGGCTTTGTACGAGCAGTACTTC. The chain carries TRBV28 and TRBJ2-7; 8 bases agree with TRBD1. Germline values: CDR1 MDHEN, CDR2 SYDVKM. This CDR3 spans 14 amino acids. The V segment lost 7 bases and the J segment 4 bases; nucleotides outside the gene matches: 9.

This chain uses TRBV6-2 or TRBV6-3 with TRBJ2-3; 8 bases line up with TRBD1. CDR1 MNHEY and CDR2 SVGEGT come from the germline V gene. Germline trimming cut 0 bases from V and 5 bases from J; bases unmatched to any gene: 7. The CDR3 is made up of 16 amino acids. In nucleotides, the CDR3 is TGTGCCAGCAGTTACTCGCGAGACAGGGGAGTAGATACGCAGTATTTT. Translating it yields CASSYSRDRGVDTQYF.

The gene calls are TRBV5-1 and TRBJ1-1; D may be TRBD1 (6 bases). Germline V lookup: CDR1 SGHRS, CDR2 YFSETQ. The CDR3 spans 15 residues. Trimming shortened V by 5 bases and J by 3 bases, and 17 bases separated the two germline ends. The CDR3 spells CASSVLRSGDTEAFF. As DNA, the CDR3 is TGCGCCAGCAGTGTGTTGAGGTCAGGGGACACTGAAGCTTTCTTT.

The J gene is TRBJ2-1, the V gene TRBV7-2; 7 bases are shared with TRBD1. CDR1 and CDR2 from the germline V gene are SGHTA and FQGNSA. The CDR3 runs 16 residues. Unmatched junction bases numbered 6, after V lost 0 bases and J lost 4 bases. The DNA of the CDR3 is TGTGCCAGCAGCTTAGCCACCGGGACAGTATACAATGAGCAGTTCTTC. Translated: CASSLATGTVYNEQFF. Full variable domain (remainder filled in from reference TRBV7-2 and TRBJ2-1): GAGVSQSPSNKVTEKGKDVELRCDPISGHTALYWYRQSLGQGLEFLIYFQGNSAPDKSGLPSDRFSAERTGGSVSTLTIQRTQQEDSAVYLCASSLATGTVYNEQFFGPGTRLTVL.

In nucleotides, the CDR3 is TGTGCCAGCAGCTCCGGGACAGGGTATAATTCACCCCTCCACTTT. Translating it yields CASSSGTGYNSPLHF. The chain recombines TRBV5-6 with TRBJ1-6, with 9 bases aligning to TRBD1. CDR3 length: 15 amino acids. The V and J ends lost 3 bases and 4 bases, in that order; junction bases with no gene match: 2. The germline V gene has CDR1 SGHDT and CDR2 YYEEEE.

The J gene is TRBJ2-1, the V gene TRBV7-2; 7 bases agree with TRBD2. Germline V gene sequence: CDR1 SGHTA, CDR2 FQGNSA. CDR3 size: 15 residues. The V segment lost 5 bases and the J segment 4 bases; nucleotides outside the gene matches: 8. The chain's CDR3 is CASSVFGTTYNEQFF. The CDR3 nucleotides read TGTGCCAGCAGCGTCTTCGGGACTACTTACAATGAGCAGTTCTTC.